These 24 T cell receptor beta chains were sequenced from one sample in a study of beta chain features in type 1 diabetes. Findings of the study overall: Shorter TCRB CDR3s, moderately but significantly so, marked every one of the four CD4+ subsets in Type 1 diabetes patients.

Antigen specificity for these receptors is unknown. As every portion of the isolated RNA was reverse transcribed, the sequencing read expressed TCRB transcripts. The table came from immunoSEQ multiplex PCR; TCRdb's copy has only in-frame clones and leaves some out. The sample contains 500,000 to 800,000 clones, around 11% of which appear only once. The sequenced sample was naive CD4+ T cells from blood. The origin of the receptors is a man in his thirties or forties with type 1 diabetes.

This clone was counted a few times. V is TRBV11-2 and J is TRBJ2-1, with D perhaps assigned TRBD1 or TRBD2 (5 bases each). CDR1 and CDR2 (germline): SGHAT, FQNNGV. Trimming took off 3 bases at V and 6 bases at J, with 15 bases between the two ends. This CDR3 is 15 amino acids long. DNA for the CDR3: TGTGCCAGCAGCTTTGAGGCAGGGAGTCTCAATGAGCAGTTCTTC. Translating gives CASSFEAGSLNEQFF.

Only a few counts were recorded for this clone. The V gene is TRBV7-2, the J gene TRBJ1-1, with 7 bases identical to TRBD1. Germline V gives CDR1 SGHTA, CDR2 FQGNSA. Unmatched junction bases numbered 5, after V lost 1 base and J lost 0 bases. The CDR3 runs to 16 residues. The CDR3 loop is CASSLGQGGMNTEAFF. CDR3 DNA: TGTGCCAGCAGCTTAGGACAGGGTGGAATGAACACTGAAGCTTTCTTT. Based on the CDR3 plus reference TRBV7-2 and TRBJ1-1, the full variable domain is GAGVSQSPSNKVTEKGKDVELRCDPISGHTALYWYRQSLGQGLEFLIYFQGNSAPDKSGLPSDRFSAERTGGSVSTLTIQRTQQEDSAVYLCASSLGQGGMNTEAFFGQGTRLTVV.

The V and J genes are TRBV5-1 and TRBJ2-7; D is unclear. The CDR3 spans 11 residues. Deletions cut 0 bases from V and 12 bases from J, with 10 bases between. Per the germline V gene, CDR1 is SGHRS and CDR2 is YFSETQ. This CDR3 reads CASSLDATWYF. The CDR3 DNA sequence: TGCGCCAGCAGCTTGGACGCGACGTGGTACTTC. Full variable domain (remainder filled in from reference TRBV5-1 and TRBJ2-7): KAGVTQTPRYLIKTRGQQVTLSCSPISGHRSVSWYQQTPGQGLQFLFEYFSETQRNKGNFPGRFSGRQFSNSRSEMNVSTLELGDSALYLCASSLDATWYFGPGTRLTVT.

V gene TRBV19 combines with J gene TRBJ1-5; 8 bases align to TRBD1. From germline, CDR1 is LNHDA and CDR2 SQIVND (reference sequence). The ends lost 5 bases at V and 7 bases at J; junction bases unmatched: 7. This CDR3 spans 14 amino acids. Written as DNA, the CDR3 is TGTGCCAGTAGTTCCCAGGGGGCAAGACAGCCCCAGCATTTT. It specifies CASSSQGARQPQHF.

The rearrangement links TRBV18 to TRBJ2-1; TRBD2 agrees at 9 bases. V dropped 6 bases and J dropped 7; count of bases not matched to a gene: 7. The CDR3 loop spans 14 amino acids. Germline V gene lookup returns CDR1 KGHSH and CDR2 LQKENI. CDR3 region: CASSPGLALNEQFF. In DNA form, the CDR3 reads TGTGCCAGCTCCCCGGGACTAGCCTTGAATGAGCAGTTCTTC.

This clone was seen more than once but under ten times. The chain is built from TRBV7-9 and TRBJ2-5; D remains unclear. V lost 1 base and J 2 bases, leaving 8 bases between the germline ends. The germline V gene encodes CDR1 SEHNR and CDR2 FQNEAQ (reference sequence). This CDR3 region has 14 residues. This CDR3 is CASSLEGRQETQYF. The CDR3 DNA follows: TGTGCCAGCAGCTTAGAAGGCAGACAAGAGACCCAGTACTTC.

The rearrangement links TRBV25-1 to TRBJ1-2; 8 bases agree with TRBD1. The CDR3 sequence is 14 residues long. V lost 6 bases, J lost 5 bases, and 8 bases stayed unmatched. Germline CDR1 is MGHDK and CDR2 is SYGVNS. DNA for the CDR3: TGTGCCAGCAGGGCTTCCGGGACAGGTTATGGCTACACCTTC. Protein product: CASRASGTGYGYTF.

The V and J genes are TRBV18 and TRBJ1-6; D is ambiguous. CDR1 is KGHSH, CDR2 LQKENI, per germline. This CDR3 comprises 12 residues. V was shortened by 0 bases and J by 9 bases, with 3 bases between the two germline ends. The CDR3 is CASSPPGSPLHF. For the CDR3, the DNA is TGTGCCAGCTCACCACCGGGTTCACCCCTCCACTTT.

In this sample, this clone turned up a few times. The gene calls are TRBV18 and TRBJ1-1; perhaps TRBD1 as D (6 bases). The CDR3 contains 16 residues. The germline gives CDR1 KGHSH, CDR2 LQKENI. V was cut by 6 bases and J by 0 bases, with 17 bases left in between. The CDR3 sequence is CASSPRQEVMNTEAFF. As DNA, the CDR3 is TGTGCCAGCTCCCCCAGACAGGAGGTTATGAACACTGAAGCTTTCTTT.

In its sample, this clone was seen a few times. V gene TRBV9 combines with J gene TRBJ2-3; D perhaps matches TRBD1 (5 bases). In germline, CDR1 is SGDLS, CDR2 YYNGEE. V lost 5 bases and J lost 7, with 14 bases in between. CDR3 size: 13 residues. The CDR3 sequence is CASSSQGGNTQYF. The CDR3 nucleotides read TGTGCCAGCAGTTCTCAGGGCGGTAATACGCAGTATTTT.

This clone was picked up a small number of times. This chain connects TRBV2 to TRBJ1-6, with 8 bases lining up with TRBD1. Germline trimming cut 6 bases from V and 8 bases from J; bases unmatched to any gene: 9. The CDR3 length is 15 residues. Per germline, CDR1 SNHLY and CDR2 FYNNEI. CDR3 amino acids: CASSLGQGFDSPLHF. CDR3 nucleotide sequence: TGTGCCAGCAGCTTAGGACAGGGATTTGATTCACCCCTCCACTTT.

The chain has TRBV15 and TRBJ1-2, with 7 bases identical to TRBD1. The V and J ends lost 1 base and 6 bases, in that order; junction bases with no gene match: 8. The CDR3 runs 15 residues. Germline assignment: CDR1 LNHNV and CDR2 YYDKDF (reference sequence). The CDR3, as DNA: TGTGCCACCAGCAGAGGACAGGGCCCATGGGATGGCTACACCTTC. Translation gives CATSRGQGPWDGYTF.

This clone has just a few counts. The chain couples TRBV4-3 to TRBJ1-4; unclear D gene. The V end was cut by 4 bases, the J end by 6 bases, with 15 bases between. Germline V lookup: CDR1 LGHNA, CDR2 YSLEER. The CDR3 contains 15 residues. The CDR3, as DNA: TGCGCCAGCAGCCCACTGCCCCGGGCCGATGAAAAACTGTTTTTT. Translating gives CASSPLPRADEKLFF.

The genes are TRBV7-3 and TRBJ2-1, with 8 bases matching TRBD2. Trimming cost V 5 bases and J 4 bases; bases outside gene matches: 7. Germline CDR1 and CDR2: SGHTA and FQGTGA. The CDR3 is 15 amino acids. The CDR3 region is CASSPGGGTYNEQFF. The DNA of the CDR3 is TGTGCCAGCAGCCCCGGCGGGGGGACTTACAATGAGCAGTTCTTC.

This rearrangement joins TRBV10-3 to TRBJ2-3; TRBD1 or TRBD2 may be the D gene (5 bases each). The germline V and J ends were trimmed by 0 bases and 5 bases, with 15 bases remaining between them. Per the germline V gene, CDR1 is ENHRY and CDR2 is SYGVKD. CDR3 size: 16 residues. The CDR3 DNA follows: TGTGCCATCAGTGAGTCGGGCCCGGGACGTGGAGATACGCAGTATTTT. Translation gives CAISESGPGRGDTQYF.

V is TRBV20-1 and J is TRBJ2-4, with a possible D match to TRBD1 (5 bases). Trimming cost V 5 bases and J 12 bases, with 11 bases left between them. Germline CDR1 reads DFQATT; CDR2 reads SNEGSKA (reference sequence). The CDR3 totals 10 residues. This chain's CDR3 is CSAATGYQYF. The CDR3 coding sequence is TGCAGTGCTGCCACAGGTTATCAGTACTTC.

In this sample, this clone turned up a few times. The gene calls are TRBV6-6 and TRBJ1-1; D remains ambiguous. The CDR3 is 11 residues long. V was pared by 8 bases and J by 3 bases, with 7 bases between. Per the germline V gene, CDR1 is MNHNY and CDR2 is SVGAGI (reference sequence). This CDR3 reads CASEDYTEAFF. CDR3 bases: TGTGCCAGCGAGGATTACACTGAAGCTTTCTTT.

This clone was counted only a few times. The chain has TRBV4-2 and TRBJ2-7; D unclear. This CDR3 has 12 amino acids. From germline, CDR1 is LGHNA and CDR2 YNFKEQ. The V end lost 0 bases, the J end lost 9 bases, and 9 bases lay between the germline ends. CDR3 in DNA: TGTGCCAGCAGCCAAGAAGACCTTGGGCAGTACTTC. It is translated as CASSQEDLGQYF.

This clone was recorded a few times. The rearrangement uses TRBV9 and TRBJ2-3, with a tentative D call TRBD2 (6 bases). CDR1 is SGDLS and CDR2 is YYNGEE in the germline V gene. Trimming cost V 0 bases and J 0 bases, with 11 bases left between them. CDR3 length: 16 residues. CDR3 protein: CASSVVSGLSTDTQYF. In nucleotides, the CDR3 is TGTGCCAGCAGCGTAGTCTCGGGACTTAGCACAGATACGCAGTATTTT.

The table lists this clone with a few counts. The V and J genes are TRBV9 and TRBJ2-3; D may be TRBD1 or TRBD2 (5 bases each). V was cut by 4 bases and J by 3 bases, with 15 bases left in between. Germline-derived CDR1 and CDR2 are SGDLS and YYNGEE. There are 15 residues in the CDR3. The CDR3 here is CASSPAGGWTDTQYF. CDR3 sequence (DNA): TGTGCCAGCAGCCCGGCTGGGGGTTGGACAGATACGCAGTATTTT.

The V call is TRBV28, the J call TRBJ2-3, with D perhaps TRBD1 (5 bases). The CDR3 loop spans 13 amino acids. Trimming pared 8 bases from V and 4 bases from J, leaving 13 bases between. The germline V gene has CDR1 MDHEN and CDR2 SYDVKM. CDR3 in amino acids: CASFRQGADTQYF. CDR3 nucleotides: TGTGCCAGCTTTAGGCAGGGCGCAGATACGCAGTATTTT.

This chain joins TRBV25-1 and TRBJ2-1; weak D call: TRBD2 (6 bases). The CDR3 sequence is 18 residues long. From germline, CDR1 is MGHDK and CDR2 SYGVNS. Trimming removed 6 bases at V and 3 bases at J, with 24 bases between. CDR3 sequence reads: CASSPREGFGGDYNEQFF. The CDR3 DNA reads TGTGCCAGCAGCCCCCGAGAGGGATTCGGCGGGGACTACAATGAGCAGTTCTTC.

The rearrangement joins TRBV7-2 to TRBJ1-2; perhaps TRBD1 as D (6 bases). The germline V and J ends were trimmed by 5 bases and 6 bases, with 10 bases remaining between them. There are 12 residues in the CDR3. Per the germline V gene, CDR1 is SGHTA and CDR2 is FQGNSA. As DNA, the CDR3 is TGTGCCAGCAGCCCTCAGGGGCATGGCTACACCTTC. Amino acids: CASSPQGHGYTF.

The rearrangement joins TRBV5-1 to TRBJ2-7; 11 bases agree with TRBD1. The germline CDR1 and CDR2 sequences are SGHRS and YFSETQ. The CDR3 contains 14 residues. Unmatched junction bases numbered 7, after V lost 7 bases and J lost 4 bases. CDR3 sequence reads: CASLPGTGGYEQYF. The CDR3 nucleotides read TGCGCCAGCTTACCCGGGACAGGGGGGTACGAGCAGTACTTC.